What follows are 14 T cell receptor beta chains derived from one specimen sequenced in a study of regulatory T cells in long-lasting Graves disease. The time point: newly diagnosed GD, antithyroid drugs for less than 3 months. PBMCs were the source of the RNA used for TCR sequencing. Researchers made TCR beta libraries by using iRepertoire HTBI primers and running Arm-PCR on CDR3 regions. TCRdb ran MiXCR on the multiplex PCR reads and lists one entry per CDR3 protein. The sample shows roughly 400,000 distinct CDR3 sequences, 15% to 20% of them seen only once. A further study also used this sample, focusing on T cells in Graves' hyperthyroidism and ophthalmopathy.

The source was peripheral blood mononuclear cells (PBMCs), collected at new diagnosis, from a patient treated with antithyroid drugs. These receptors were collected from a woman aged 18 to 35 with Graves disease.

This clonotype has just a few counts. The J gene is TRBJ1-5, the V gene TRBV7-2, with 7 nucleotides matching TRBD1. CDR1 and CDR2 (germline): SGHTA, FQGNSA. The V segment lost 5 bases and the J segment 3 bases; nucleotides outside the gene matches: 7. The CDR3 has 15 residues. CDR3 nucleotide sequence: TGTGCCAGCAGCCCGGGACAGTCCCTCAATCAGCCCCAGCATTTT. It codes for CASSPGQSLNQPQHF.

The rearrangement uses TRBV10-3 and TRBJ2-5; 7 bases agree with TRBD1. Trimming took 8 bases from V and 5 from J; bases not matched to a gene: 8. The CDR3 contains 13 residues. Germline CDR1 and CDR2: ENHRY and SYGVKD. CDR3 nucleotides: TGTGCCATCGGCCCGGGACAGTCTGAGACCCAGTACTTC. Amino acid sequence: CAIGPGQSETQYF.

This clonotype was detected ten times or more. The chain combines TRBV5-1 with TRBJ2-2, with TRBD2 identical over 10 bases. V was clipped by 1 base and J by 10 bases; unmatched bases: 4. Germline CDR1 is SGHRS and CDR2 is YFSETQ. The CDR3 spans 14 residues. The CDR3 protein is CASSLTSGKSELFF. The CDR3 bases are TGCGCCAGCAGCTTGACTAGCGGGAAATCGGAGCTGTTTTTT.

This clonotype has a handful of counts. This chain joins TRBV28 and TRBJ1-6, with D tentatively TRBD1 (5 bases). CDR3 length: 13 amino acids. Trimming left V 7 bases short and J 10 bases short, with 14 bases between. Germline V gives CDR1 MDHEN, CDR2 SYDVKM. The CDR3 is CASINVEGSPLHF. Written as DNA, the CDR3 is TGTGCCAGCATCAATGTGGAGGGGTCACCCCTCCACTTT.

This clonotype was seen many times. The V gene is TRBV7-2, the J gene TRBJ2-7; 10 positions agree with TRBD2. V dropped 5 bases and J dropped 6; count of bases not matched to a gene: 7. The germline V gene has CDR1 SGHTA and CDR2 FQGNSA. The CDR3 is 14 amino acids. CDR3 amino acids: CASSAGLAGVEQYF. The CDR3 bases are TGTGCCAGCAGCGCCGGCCTAGCGGGAGTCGAGCAGTACTTC.

This clonotype was detected a few times. The rearrangement uses TRBV7-8 and TRBJ1-6; TRBD1 is a possible D gene (5 bases). CDR1 and CDR2 from the germline V gene are SGHVS and FQNEAQ. V was pared by 0 bases and J by 7 bases, with 19 bases between. This CDR3 is built from 18 residues. The CDR3 DNA reads as TGTGCCAGCAGCTTAGCTCGGTTCAGGGCCGTTTACAATTCACCCCTCCACTTT. Protein: CASSLARFRAVYNSPLHF.

The chain uses TRBV19 and TRBJ2-1; D is uncertain. The V and J ends lost 3 bases and 4 bases respectively, with 16 bases between them. The germline V gene encodes CDR1 LNHDA and CDR2 SQIVND (reference sequence). This CDR3 is 16 amino acids long. CDR3 sequence reads: CASSIYEPGLYNEQFF. The DNA for the CDR3 is TGTGCCAGTAGTATCTACGAGCCAGGTTTATACAATGAGCAGTTCTTC.

V usage is TRBV19 and J usage is TRBJ2-1; D may be TRBD1 (6 bases). The CDR3 sequence is 15 residues long. The V end lost 5 bases, the J end lost 9 bases, and 20 bases lay between the germline ends. The V gene's germline CDR1 is LNHDA and CDR2 SQIVND (reference sequence). CDR3 sequence reads: CASSADSTLRGEQFF. DNA of the CDR3: TGTGCCAGTAGTGCAGACTCCACCCTCAGGGGTGAGCAGTTCTTC.

The V and J genes are TRBV7-8 and TRBJ2-1; 7 bases map to TRBD2. CDR1 and CDR2 (germline): SGHVS, FQNEAQ. With V trimmed by 5 bases and J by 5 bases, 6 bases remained unmatched. The CDR3 sequence is 14 residues long. The CDR3 DNA reads TGTGCCAGCAGCCCGCGACTAGCAAACAATGAGCAGTTCTTC. This codes for CASSPRLANNEQFF.

This clonotype was detected only once. The V call is TRBV4-1, the J call TRBJ1-2; D is uncertain. CDR1 and CDR2 (germline): MGHRA, YSYEKL. V lost 0 bases and J lost 5, with 13 bases in between. This CDR3 contains 15 residues. CDR3 residues: CASSQDLRPVYGYTF. CDR3 coding DNA: TGCGCCAGCAGCCAAGATCTCCGCCCGGTATATGGCTACACCTTC.

The chain recombines TRBV19 with TRBJ2-2, with D perhaps TRBD1 (5 bases). The V and J ends lost 4 bases and 7 bases respectively, with 16 bases between them. The CDR3 runs 15 residues. Germline assignment: CDR1 LNHDA and CDR2 SQIVND (reference sequence). CDR3 bases: TGTGCCAGTAGTACCTTACTAACAGGAATCGGGGAGCTGTTTTTT. Its translation: CASSTLLTGIGELFF.

This clonotype has ten or more counts. J is TRBJ2-1 and V is TRBV5-6; D may be TRBD2 (5 bases). V lost 4 bases and J 10 bases, leaving 9 bases between the germline ends. The V gene's germline CDR1 is SGHDT and CDR2 YYEEEE. This CDR3 contains 11 residues. The CDR3 DNA reads TGTGCCAGCAGCGGGAGACGGGAGCAGTTCTTC. Translation gives CASSGRREQFF.

This clonotype appeared many times. CDR3 region: CAIGFGTAYNEQFF. CDR3 DNA: TGTGCCATAGGATTCGGGACAGCCTACAATGAGCAGTTCTTC. This chain connects TRBV27 to TRBJ2-1; 7 nucleotides align to TRBD1. J was trimmed by 2 bases and V by 10 bases; bases with no gene match: 8. This CDR3 is built from 14 residues. The germline gives CDR1 MNHEY, CDR2 SMNVEV (reference sequence).

This clonotype was recorded a few times. This sequence joins TRBV30 and TRBJ2-3, with D tentatively TRBD2 (6 bases). CDR1 and CDR2 (germline): GTSNPN, SVGIG (reference sequence). The ends were cut back, 2 bases at V and 5 bases at J, with 8 bases in the middle. This CDR3 is 12 amino acids long. CDR3: CAWSKAGDTQYF. CDR3 nucleotide sequence: TGTGCCTGGAGTAAAGCGGGAGATACGCAGTATTTT.